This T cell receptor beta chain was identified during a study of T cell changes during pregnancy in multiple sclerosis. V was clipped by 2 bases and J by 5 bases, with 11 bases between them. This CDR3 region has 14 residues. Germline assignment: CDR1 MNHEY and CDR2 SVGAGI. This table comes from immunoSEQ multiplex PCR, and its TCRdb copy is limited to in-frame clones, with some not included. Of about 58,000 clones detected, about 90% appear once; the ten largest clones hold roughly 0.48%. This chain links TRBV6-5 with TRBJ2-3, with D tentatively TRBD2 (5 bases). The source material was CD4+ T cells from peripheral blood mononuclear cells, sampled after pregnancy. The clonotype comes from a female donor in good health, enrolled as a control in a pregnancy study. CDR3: CASSYDRGRDTQYF. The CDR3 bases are TGTGCCAGCAGTTACGATCGGGGTAGAGATACGCAGTATTTT.